The 21 T cell receptor beta chains presented below share a single source sample, sequenced in a study of siplizumab effects on memory and regulatory T cells. TCRdb keeps only in-frame clones here, not all; method: immunoSEQ multiplex PCR. The repertoire holds around 100,000 clones, with about nine tenths as singletons. Material: CD4+ T cells sorted from blood. Every receptor here comes from a human donor in good health. Some clones in this sample may be carry-over from other donors' samples.

The chain uses TRBV27 and TRBJ2-2; 7 bases are shared with TRBD1. The CDR3 runs 16 residues. Losses at the gene ends were 5 bases for V and 0 bases for J; bases not matched to a gene: 6. Germline V lookup: CDR1 MNHEY, CDR2 SMNVEV (reference sequence). The CDR3 region is CASSRKGQTNTGELFF. The CDR3 DNA reads as TGTGCCAGCAGTCGAAAGGGACAGACGAACACCGGGGAGCTGTTTTTT.

The gene calls are TRBV18 and TRBJ2-1, with a possible D match to TRBD2 (6 bases). The CDR3 runs 16 residues. Germline V gives CDR1 KGHSH, CDR2 LQKENI. Trimming removed 0 bases from V and 2 bases from J, with 11 bases in between. The CDR3 DNA sequence: TGTGCCAGCTCACCACCGTCCGGGACTGCCTACAATGAGCAGTTCTTC. Amino acids: CASSPPSGTAYNEQFF.

The chain employs TRBV14 and TRBJ1-1; 7 bases line up with TRBD1. V shed 4 bases, J shed 4 bases, and the junction held 12 bases outside the gene matches. The CDR3 loop spans 16 amino acids. Germline assignment: CDR1 SGHDN and CDR2 FVKESK. The DNA for the CDR3 is TGTGCCAGCAGCCCCTCGGGGAGGGGGCGTGGCACTGAAGCTTTCTTT. This codes for CASSPSGRGRGTEAFF. The entire variable domain, with the rest obtained from reference TRBV14 and TRBJ1-1, is as follows: EAGVTQFPSHSVIEKGQTVTLRCDPISGHDNLYWYRRVMGKEIKFLLHFVKESKQDESGMPNNRFLAERTGGTYSTLKVQPAELEDSGVYFCASSPSGRGRGTEAFFGQGTRLTVV.

The V call is TRBV15, the J call TRBJ2-7, with TRBD2 identical over 13 bases. Trimming cost V 3 bases and J 2 bases; bases outside gene matches: 10. The CDR3 contains 18 residues. The V gene's germline CDR1 is LNHNV and CDR2 YYDKDF (reference sequence). In DNA, the CDR3 is TGTGCCACCAGCAGCCGGACTAGCGGGAGCCGTATGGCCTACGAGCAGTACTTC. Translation: CATSSRTSGSRMAYEQYF.

Only one count was recorded for this clone. The rearrangement joins TRBV10-3 to TRBJ2-5; TRBD2 aligns across 14 bases. CDR1 ENHRY and CDR2 SYGVKD come from the germline V gene. Losses at the gene ends were 3 bases for V and 4 bases for J; bases not matched to a gene: 10. This CDR3 comprises 18 residues. The CDR3 coding sequence is TGTGCCATCAGTGACACCGGGACTAGCGGGAGAGCGGGAGAGACCCAGTACTTC. It translates to CAISDTGTSGRAGETQYF.

The CDR3 bases are TGCAGCGTGCTGACTAGCGGGGGAGTTGATGAGCAGTTCTTC. It specifies CSVLTSGGVDEQFF. The chain uses TRBV29-1 and TRBJ2-1; TRBD2 matches 12 bases. CDR3 size: 14 residues. The ends lost 6 bases at V and 8 bases at J; junction bases unmatched: 8. The germline CDR1 and CDR2 sequences are SQVTM and ANQGSEA.

The chain joins TRBV27 to TRBJ1-2; TRBD1 agrees at 9 bases. The trim removed 4 bases at V and 7 bases at J, leaving 7 bases unmatched. CDR3 length: 14 amino acids. Germline CDR1 and CDR2: MNHEY and SMNVEV (reference sequence). The CDR3 sequence is CASSSRTGASGYTF. The DNA of the CDR3 is TGTGCCAGCAGTTCCCGGACAGGGGCGTCTGGCTACACCTTC.

This chain links TRBV9 with TRBJ2-3; D unclear. CDR1 and CDR2 from the germline V gene are SGDLS and YYNGEE. The germline V and J ends were trimmed by 0 bases and 0 bases, with 8 bases remaining between them. The CDR3 contains 15 residues. For the CDR3, the DNA is TGTGCCAGCAGCGTAGCTCCACAGAGCACAGATACGCAGTATTTT. The encoded protein is CASSVAPQSTDTQYF.

The chain has TRBV19 and TRBJ1-3; D gene ambiguous. The CDR3 consists of 15 residues. V shed 9 bases and J shed 0 bases, with 15 bases lying between them. Germline V gives CDR1 LNHDA, CDR2 SQIVND (reference sequence). The CDR3 reads CASRTQHNSGNTIYF. Written as DNA, the CDR3 is TGTGCCAGCCGAACCCAACATAACTCTGGAAACACCATATATTTT.

This clone was observed a few times. The V gene is TRBV5-1, the J gene TRBJ2-1; D may be TRBD2 (5 bases). The CDR3 length is 20 residues. Trimming removed 4 bases from V and 4 bases from J, with 30 bases in between. The germline CDR1 and CDR2 sequences are SGHRS and YFSETQ. The CDR3 region has the DNA TGCGCCAGCAGCCCTCGATTACCTCCGTGGGAGCCGACTTCATACAATGAGCAGTTCTTC. It specifies CASSPRLPPWEPTSYNEQFF.

The V gene is TRBV5-6, the J gene TRBJ2-7; TRBD1 is a possible D gene (6 bases). V lost 4 bases to trimming and J lost 13 bases, with 24 bases between them. The CDR3 extends over 14 amino acids. CDR1 and CDR2 (germline): SGHDT, YYEEEE. CDR3 coding DNA: TGTGCCAGCAGCCGCCAGAGTGGTTCGGACAGCCGATACTTC. It yields the protein CASSRQSGSDSRYF.

The chain joins TRBV7-9 to TRBJ2-3; 7 bases line up with TRBD2. The CDR3 runs to 15 residues. Unmatched junction bases numbered 13, after V lost 5 bases and J lost 8 bases. Germline V gives CDR1 SEHNR, CDR2 FQNEAQ (reference sequence). The CDR3 region is CASSQMAGEVGTQYF. The CDR3 coding sequence is TGTGCCAGCAGCCAAATGGCGGGAGAGGTTGGTACGCAGTATTTT.

The V gene is TRBV7-8, the J gene TRBJ2-3; TRBD2 matches at 11 bases. The CDR3 covers 18 residues. The V and J ends lost 6 bases and 3 bases, in that order; junction bases with no gene match: 14. Germline V lookup: CDR1 SGHVS, CDR2 FQNEAQ. CDR3 protein: CASSLRGLAGGPTDTQYF. The CDR3 bases are TGTGCCAGCAGTCTACGAGGGCTAGCGGGAGGCCCTACAGATACGCAGTATTTT.

J is TRBJ1-2 and V is TRBV10-1; D is unclear. Germline CDR1 and CDR2: WNHNN and SYGVQD (reference sequence). The germline V and J ends were trimmed by 3 bases and 4 bases, with 9 bases remaining between them. The CDR3 sequence is 13 residues long. The CDR3 is CASSESGSYGYTF. The CDR3 nucleotides are TGCGCCAGCAGTGAATCCGGATCCTATGGCTACACCTTC.

This rearrangement joins TRBV9 to TRBJ2-3, with TRBD2 matching 8 bases. Trimming removed 5 bases from V and 3 bases from J; junction bases left unmatched: 11. Germline V lookup: CDR1 SGDLS, CDR2 YYNGEE. The CDR3 consists of 16 residues. Here the CDR3 DNA reads TGTGCCAGCAGTCAAGGCAGCGGGAGTGGGACAGATACGCAGTATTTT. It yields the protein CASSQGSGSGTDTQYF.

CDR3 amino acids: CASKAGNSYNEQFF. As DNA, the CDR3 is TGTGCCAGCAAAGCGGGAAACTCCTACAATGAGCAGTTCTTC. J is TRBJ2-1 and V is TRBV6-5, with 7 bases lining up with TRBD2. This CDR3 has 14 residues. CDR1 is MNHEY, CDR2 SVGAGI, per germline. J gave up 0 bases and V 7 bases, and 3 bases lay outside the gene matches.

The chain is built from TRBV11-3 and TRBJ2-3, with D perhaps TRBD2 (6 bases). Germline lookup yields CDR1 SGHNT and CDR2 YENEEA. CDR3 length equals 15 residues. Deletions cut 1 base from V and 0 bases from J, with 8 bases between. This chain's CDR3 is CASSLASGSTDTQYF. In DNA, the CDR3 is TGTGCCAGCAGCTTAGCGAGCGGGAGCACAGATACGCAGTATTTT.

This chain links TRBV5-1 with TRBJ2-3; 8 bases are shared with TRBD2. V was pared by 4 bases and J by 4 bases, with 8 bases of the junction left unmatched. The CDR3 totals 15 residues. Germline CDR1 reads SGHRS; CDR2 reads YFSETQ. The CDR3 nucleotides are TGCGCCAGCAGCCCGGGTAGCGGGAAGGCAGATACGCAGTATTTT. Residues: CASSPGSGKADTQYF.

The chain carries TRBV11-2 and TRBJ2-7, with D unresolved. The CDR3 has 14 amino acids. Germline loops: CDR1 SGHAT, CDR2 FQNNGV. Trimming stripped 5 bases from V and 3 bases from J, with 14 bases between. CDR3 nucleotides: TGTGCCAGCAGCCTCCCCCTGGCGGACTACGAGCAGTACTTC. This codes for CASSLPLADYEQYF.

This clone appeared once. The V and J genes are TRBV19 and TRBJ2-7; D unresolved. Trimming pared 0 bases from V and 6 bases from J, leaving 12 bases between. The CDR3 runs to 14 residues. Germline CDR1 and CDR2: LNHDA and SQIVND (reference sequence). The CDR3 loop is CASSIDGTGSEQYF. CDR3 nucleotide sequence: TGTGCCAGTAGTATAGATGGTACCGGGTCCGAGCAGTACTTC.

The genes are TRBV11-2 and TRBJ2-5; TRBD1 might be the D (6 bases). The CDR3 has 15 amino acids. Trimming stripped 4 bases from V and 2 bases from J, with 14 bases between. Germline CDR1 reads SGHAT; CDR2 reads FQNNGV. CDR3 amino acids: CASSSPTGQQETQYF. Here the CDR3 DNA reads TGTGCCAGCAGCTCGCCGACCGGACAGCAAGAGACCCAGTACTTC.